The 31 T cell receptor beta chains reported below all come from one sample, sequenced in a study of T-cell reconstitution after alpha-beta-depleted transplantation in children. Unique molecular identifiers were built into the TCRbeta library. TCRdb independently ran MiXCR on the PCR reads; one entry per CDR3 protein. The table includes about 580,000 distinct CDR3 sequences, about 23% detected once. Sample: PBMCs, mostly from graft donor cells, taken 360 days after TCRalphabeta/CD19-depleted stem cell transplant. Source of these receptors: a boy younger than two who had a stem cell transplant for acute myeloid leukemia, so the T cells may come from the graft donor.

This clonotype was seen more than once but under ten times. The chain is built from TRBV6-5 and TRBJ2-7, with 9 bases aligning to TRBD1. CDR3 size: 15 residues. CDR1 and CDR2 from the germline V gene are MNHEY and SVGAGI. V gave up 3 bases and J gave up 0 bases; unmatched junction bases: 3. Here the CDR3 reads CASSYGQGSSYEQYF. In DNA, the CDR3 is TGTGCCAGCAGTTATGGACAGGGGTCCTCCTACGAGCAGTACTTC.

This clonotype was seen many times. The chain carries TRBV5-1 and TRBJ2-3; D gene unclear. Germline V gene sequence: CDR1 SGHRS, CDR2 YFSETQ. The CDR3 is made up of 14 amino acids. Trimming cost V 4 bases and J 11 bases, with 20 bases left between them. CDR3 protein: CASSQSGPHQWQYF. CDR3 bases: TGCGCCAGCAGCCAGTCAGGTCCCCATCAGTGGCAGTATTTT.

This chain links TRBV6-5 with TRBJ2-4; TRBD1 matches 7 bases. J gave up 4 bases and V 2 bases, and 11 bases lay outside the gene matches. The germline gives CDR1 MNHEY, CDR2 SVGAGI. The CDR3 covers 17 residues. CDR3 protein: CASSYDYGTATKNIQYF. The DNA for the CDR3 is TGTGCCAGCAGTTACGACTATGGGACAGCCACAAAAAACATTCAGTACTTC.

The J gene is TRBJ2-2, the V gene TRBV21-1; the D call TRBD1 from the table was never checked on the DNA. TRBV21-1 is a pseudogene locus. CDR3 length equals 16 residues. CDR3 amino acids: CASSPTPGQVTGELFF. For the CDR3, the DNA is TGTGCCAGCAGCCCCACACCGGGACAGGTCACCGGGGAGCTGTTTTTT.

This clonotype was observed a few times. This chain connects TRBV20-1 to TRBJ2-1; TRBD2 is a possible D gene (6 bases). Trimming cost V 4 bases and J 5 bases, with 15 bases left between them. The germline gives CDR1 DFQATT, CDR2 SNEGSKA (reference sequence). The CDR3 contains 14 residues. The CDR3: CSANRGSSDNEQFF. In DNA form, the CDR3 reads TGCAGTGCTAACCGGGGGTCCTCAGACAATGAGCAGTTCTTC.

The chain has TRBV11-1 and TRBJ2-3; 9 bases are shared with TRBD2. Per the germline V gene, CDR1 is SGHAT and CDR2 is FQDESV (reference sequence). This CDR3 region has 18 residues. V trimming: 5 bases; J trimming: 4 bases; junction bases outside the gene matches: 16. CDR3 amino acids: CASSPLDKREVKADTQYF. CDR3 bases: TGTGCCAGCAGCCCACTTGACAAGCGGGAGGTCAAAGCAGATACGCAGTATTTT.

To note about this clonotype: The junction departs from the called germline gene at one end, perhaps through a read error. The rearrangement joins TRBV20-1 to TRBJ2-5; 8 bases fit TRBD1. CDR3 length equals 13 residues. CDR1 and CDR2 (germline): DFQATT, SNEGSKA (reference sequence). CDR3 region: CSARDVRRGQEMF. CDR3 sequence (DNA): TGCAGTGCTAGAGATGTTAGGAGGGGACAGGAGATGTTC.

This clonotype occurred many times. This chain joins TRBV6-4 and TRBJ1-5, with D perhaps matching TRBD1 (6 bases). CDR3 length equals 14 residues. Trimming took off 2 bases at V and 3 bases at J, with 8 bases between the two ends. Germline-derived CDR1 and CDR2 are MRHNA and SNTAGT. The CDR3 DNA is TGTGCCAGCAGTGACCGGGGGCCCAATCAGCCCCAGCATTTT. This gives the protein CASSDRGPNQPQHF.

The CDR3 reads CASSRIPDSGRQPQHF. The CDR3 bases are TGTGCCAGCAGCAGAATTCCCGATTCGGGGCGTCAGCCCCAGCATTTT. This chain uses TRBV5-5 with TRBJ1-5, with D perhaps matching TRBD1 (5 bases). Germline CDR1 and CDR2: SGHKS and YYEKEE (reference sequence). The CDR3 spans 16 residues. Trimming took off 4 bases at V and 6 bases at J, with 20 bases between the two ends.

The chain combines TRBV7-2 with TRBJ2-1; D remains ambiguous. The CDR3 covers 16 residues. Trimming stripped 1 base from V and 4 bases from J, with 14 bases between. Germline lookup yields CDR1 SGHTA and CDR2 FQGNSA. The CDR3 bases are TGTGCCAGCAGCTTAGGCCCCCGAGGAACGTACAATGAGCAGTTCTTC. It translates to CASSLGPRGTYNEQFF.

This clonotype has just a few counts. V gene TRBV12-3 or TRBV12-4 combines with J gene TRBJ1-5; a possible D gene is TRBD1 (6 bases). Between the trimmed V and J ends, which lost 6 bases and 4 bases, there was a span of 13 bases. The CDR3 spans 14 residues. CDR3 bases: TGTGCCAGCAGCCTAGACAGGATTAATCAGCCCCAGCATTTT. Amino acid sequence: CASSLDRINQPQHF.

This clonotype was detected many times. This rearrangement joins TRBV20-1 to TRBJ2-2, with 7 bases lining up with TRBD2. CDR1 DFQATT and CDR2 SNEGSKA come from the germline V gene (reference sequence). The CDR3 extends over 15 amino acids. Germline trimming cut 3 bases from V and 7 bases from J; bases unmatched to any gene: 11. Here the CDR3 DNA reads TGCAGTGCTAGCGGGGTCGGGGGGAGCGGCGGGGAGCTGTTTTTT. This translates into CSASGVGGSGGELFF.

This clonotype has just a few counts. The DNA of the CDR3 is TGTGCCAGCAGCTTACTGGACGGCACCTACGAGCAGTACGTC. This translates into CASSLLDGTYEQYV. The chain uses TRBV11-2 and TRBJ2-7; unclear D gene. V dropped 2 bases and J dropped 2 bases, with 10 bases sitting between them. The CDR3 contains 14 residues. Looked up from germline, CDR1 is SGHAT and CDR2 is FQNNGV.

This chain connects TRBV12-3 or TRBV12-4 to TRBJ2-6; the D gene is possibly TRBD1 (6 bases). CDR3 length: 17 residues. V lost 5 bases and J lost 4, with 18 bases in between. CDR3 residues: CASSQKSYRVGANVLTF. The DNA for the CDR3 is TGTGCCAGCAGTCAAAAAAGCTACAGGGTCGGGGCCAACGTCCTGACTTTC.

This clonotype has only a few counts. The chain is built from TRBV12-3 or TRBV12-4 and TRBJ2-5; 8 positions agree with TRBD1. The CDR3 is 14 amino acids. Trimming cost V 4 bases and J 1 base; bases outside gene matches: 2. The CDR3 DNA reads TGTGCCAGCAGTTCGGGACAGGCCCAAGAGACCCAGTACTTC. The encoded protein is CASSSGQAQETQYF.

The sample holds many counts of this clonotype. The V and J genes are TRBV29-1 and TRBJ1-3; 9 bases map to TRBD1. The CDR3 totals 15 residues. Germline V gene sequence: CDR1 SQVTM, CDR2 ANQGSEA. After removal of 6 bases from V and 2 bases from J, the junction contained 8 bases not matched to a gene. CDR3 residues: CSVATGGIAGNTIYF. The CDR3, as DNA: TGCAGCGTAGCTACAGGGGGCATTGCTGGAAACACCATATATTTT.

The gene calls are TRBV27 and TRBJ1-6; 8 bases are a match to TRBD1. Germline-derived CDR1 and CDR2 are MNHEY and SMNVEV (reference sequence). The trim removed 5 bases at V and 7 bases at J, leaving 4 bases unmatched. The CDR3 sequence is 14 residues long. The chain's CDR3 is CASSRNRGNSPLHF. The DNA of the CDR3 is TGTGCCAGCAGTCGGAACAGGGGGAATTCACCCCTCCACTTT.

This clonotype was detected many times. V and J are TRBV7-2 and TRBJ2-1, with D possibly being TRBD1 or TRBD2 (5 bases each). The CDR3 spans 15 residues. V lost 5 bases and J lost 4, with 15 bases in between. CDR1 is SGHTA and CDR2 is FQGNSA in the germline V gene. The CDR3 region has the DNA TGTGCCAGCAGCCCCCAGGGAGCGGAGTACAATGAGCAGTTCTTC. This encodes CASSPQGAEYNEQFF.

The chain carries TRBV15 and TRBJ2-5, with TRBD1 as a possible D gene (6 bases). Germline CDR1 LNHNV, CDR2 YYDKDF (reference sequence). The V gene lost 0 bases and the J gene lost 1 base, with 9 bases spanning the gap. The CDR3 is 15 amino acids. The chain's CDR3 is CATSREDSSQETQYF. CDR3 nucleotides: TGTGCCACCAGCAGAGAGGACAGCTCCCAAGAGACCCAGTACTTC.

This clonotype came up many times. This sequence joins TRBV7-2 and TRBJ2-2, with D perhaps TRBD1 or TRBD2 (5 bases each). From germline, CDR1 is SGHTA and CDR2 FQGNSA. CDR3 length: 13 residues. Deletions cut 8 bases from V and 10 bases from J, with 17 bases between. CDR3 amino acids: CASRGDGRLELFF. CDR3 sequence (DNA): TGTGCCAGCCGGGGCGATGGGCGGCTGGAGCTGTTTTTT.

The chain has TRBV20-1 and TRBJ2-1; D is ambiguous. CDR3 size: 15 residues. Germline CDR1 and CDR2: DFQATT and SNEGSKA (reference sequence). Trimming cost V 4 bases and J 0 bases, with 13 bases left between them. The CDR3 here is CSAIRAVSSYNEQFF. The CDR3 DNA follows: TGCAGTGCTATAAGGGCAGTGAGCTCCTACAATGAGCAGTTCTTC.

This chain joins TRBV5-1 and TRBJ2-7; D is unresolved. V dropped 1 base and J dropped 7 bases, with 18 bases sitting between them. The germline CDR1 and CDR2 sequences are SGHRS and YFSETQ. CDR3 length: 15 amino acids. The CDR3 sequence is CASSLPSGIEAEQYF. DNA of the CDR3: TGCGCCAGCAGCTTGCCATCGGGCATCGAGGCAGAGCAGTACTTC.

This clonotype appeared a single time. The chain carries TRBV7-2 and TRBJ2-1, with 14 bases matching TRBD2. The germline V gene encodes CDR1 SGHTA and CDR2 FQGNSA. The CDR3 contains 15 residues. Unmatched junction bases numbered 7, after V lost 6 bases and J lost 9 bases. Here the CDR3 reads CASSFSGTSGGEQFF. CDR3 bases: TGTGCCAGCAGTTTCTCCGGGACTAGCGGGGGTGAGCAGTTCTTC.

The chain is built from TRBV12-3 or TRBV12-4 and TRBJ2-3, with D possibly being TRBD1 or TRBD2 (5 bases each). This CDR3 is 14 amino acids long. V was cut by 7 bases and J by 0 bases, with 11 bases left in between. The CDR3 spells CASTGTTSTDTQYF. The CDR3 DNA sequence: TGTGCCAGCACTGGGACCACTAGCACAGATACGCAGTATTTT.

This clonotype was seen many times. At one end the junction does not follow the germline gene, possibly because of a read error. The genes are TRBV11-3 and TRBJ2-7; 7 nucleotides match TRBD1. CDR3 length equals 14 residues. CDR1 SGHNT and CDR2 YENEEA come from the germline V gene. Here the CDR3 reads CASSIEGATSEQYF. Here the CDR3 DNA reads TGTGCCAGCAGCATAGAGGGGGCGACTTCCGAGCAGTACTTC.

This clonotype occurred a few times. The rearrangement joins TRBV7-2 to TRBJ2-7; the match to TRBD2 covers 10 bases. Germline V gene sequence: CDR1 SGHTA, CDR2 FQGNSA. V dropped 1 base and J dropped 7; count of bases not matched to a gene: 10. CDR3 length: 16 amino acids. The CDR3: CASSLGISGGAGEQYF. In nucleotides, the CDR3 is TGTGCCAGCAGCTTAGGAATCAGCGGGGGGGCGGGGGAGCAGTACTTC.

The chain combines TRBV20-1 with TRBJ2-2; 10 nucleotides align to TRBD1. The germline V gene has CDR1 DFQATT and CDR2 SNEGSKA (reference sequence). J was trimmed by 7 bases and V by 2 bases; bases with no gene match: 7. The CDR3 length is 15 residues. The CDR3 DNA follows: TGCAGTGCTAGACCGACAGGGGGCGCGGTCGGGGAGCTGTTTTTT. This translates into CSARPTGGAVGELFF.

CDR3 in DNA: TGCGCCAGCAGTGAGTCTGGAGCGAACAGAGAAAACATTCAGTACTTC. As protein: CASSESGANRENIQYF. The chain is built from TRBV10-1 and TRBJ2-4, with no clear D. CDR3 length: 16 residues. The ends were cut back, 0 bases at V and 5 bases at J, with 14 bases in the middle. Germline assignment: CDR1 WNHNN and CDR2 SYGVQD (reference sequence).

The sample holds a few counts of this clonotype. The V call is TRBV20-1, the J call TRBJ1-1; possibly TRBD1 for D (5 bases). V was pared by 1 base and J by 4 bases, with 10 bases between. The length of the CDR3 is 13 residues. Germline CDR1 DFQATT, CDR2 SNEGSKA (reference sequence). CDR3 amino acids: CSARGVRATEAFF. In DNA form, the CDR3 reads TGCAGTGCTAGAGGAGTCAGGGCCACTGAAGCTTTCTTT.

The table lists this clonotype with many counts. The chain's CDR3 is CASGRMGLAGPWNEQFF. CDR3 coding DNA: TGTGCCAGCGGACGGATGGGACTAGCGGGCCCCTGGAATGAGCAGTTCTTC. This chain joins TRBV28 and TRBJ2-1; 12 positions agree with TRBD2. J was trimmed by 7 bases and V by 8 bases; bases with no gene match: 15. This CDR3 is built from 17 residues. Germline V gives CDR1 MDHEN, CDR2 SYDVKM. Drawing the rest from reference TRBV28 and TRBJ2-1, the complete variable domain is DVKVTQSSRYLVKRTGEKVFLECVQDMDHENMFWYRQDPGLGLRLIYFSYDVKMKEKGDIPEGYSVSREKKERFSLILESASTNQTSMYLCASGRMGLAGPWNEQFFGPGTRLTVL.

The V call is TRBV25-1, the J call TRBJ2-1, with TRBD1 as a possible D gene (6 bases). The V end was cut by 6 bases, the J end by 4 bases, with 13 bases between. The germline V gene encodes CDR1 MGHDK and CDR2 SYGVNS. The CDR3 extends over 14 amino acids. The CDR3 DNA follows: TGTGCCAGCAGAGGCCAGGGGCGTTACAATGAGCAGTTCTTC. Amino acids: CASRGQGRYNEQFF.